The sequence of this T cell receptor beta chain was determined in a study of CD8+ T cells in alopecia areata. Study as a whole: Treated patients were given 5 to 10 mg oral tofacitinib twice daily.

Isolated RNA was reverse transcribed into cDNA used as the sequencing template. Method: immunoSEQ multiplex PCR; TCRdb's copy keeps in-frame clones and lacks some. Of about 56,000 clones listed, approximately 96% were seen once; the top ten hold under 30%. V trimming: 2 bases; J trimming: 1 base; junction bases outside the gene matches: 2. CDR3 length: 15 amino acids. The germline V gene encodes CDR1 SGHRS and CDR2 YFSETQ. The sequence was obtained from a human donor with alopecia areata. The specimen was CD8+ T cells sorted from blood, collected at week 0. The chain links TRBV5-1 to TRBJ2-1, with TRBD1 matching 8 bases. This CDR3 reads CASSFGQGSYNEQFF. CDR3 in DNA: TGCGCCAGCAGCTTCGGACAGGGTTCCTACAATGAGCAGTTCTTC.